The sample holds a few counts of the clone carrying this T cell receptor (beta chain). The target antigen is unknown. These data belong to a study of identical twins. V was trimmed by 0 bases and J by 0 bases, leaving 18 bases between them. The CDR3 loop spans 20 amino acids. The germline gives CDR1 LGHDT, CDR2 YNNKEL (reference sequence). TCRdb re-called the 5' RACE reads through MiXCR, storing one row per CDR3 protein. This sample carries 200,000 to 300,000 distinct CDR3 sequences, roughly 12% of them seen once, and the ten largest clones take roughly 3.7%. Study-level findings and limits: Some out-of-frame alpha sequences were shared by twins, and these showed excess low generation probability. Analyses of zero insertions could be partly confounded by invariant MAIT and iNKT cells. Twins shared beta out-of-frame sequences in excess, but this excess was weaker.

These data were also filed under a second study, of yellow fever vaccine responses in identical twins.

The specimen sequenced was memory (CD45RO+) T cells sorted from blood. This chain uses TRBV3-1 with TRBJ2-6; no clear D gene. The TCR originated in a woman under 30 in good health. Here the CDR3 reads CASSQDPLRAGRSGANVLTF. The DNA of the CDR3 is TGTGCCAGCAGCCAAGATCCACTCCGGGCAGGACGCTCTGGGGCCAACGTCCTGACTTTC.